These 20 T cell receptor beta chains came from one sample sequenced in a study of T cells in Graves' hyperthyroidism and ophthalmopathy (dated by TCRdb to between 2018 and 2020). Receptors were amplified or captured by multiplex PCR. TCRdb records Illumina HiSeq 2000 as the sequencer. The TCR beta CDR3 regions were amplified from the RNA transcripts. The first round of RT-PCR for the TCR CDR3 was performed with the HTBI primer set and the Qiagen OneStep RT-PCR kit. Clones were called with MiXCR by TCRdb after fastp trimmed the public reads at Q25, and only in-frame beta chains were retained. For every CDR3 protein sequence, its rows merge into one entry that carries the most common genes and DNA. This sample gives roughly 500,000 distinct CDR3 sequences in total; 40% to 50% of them show up just once. Jointly, the top ten make up 35% to 50% of the sample. Material for sequencing was peripheral blood or thyroid tissue (not recorded which). These receptors were taken from an adult woman with Graves' disease, either hyperthyroidism or ophthalmopathy (not recorded which).

The chain carries TRBV20-1 and TRBJ2-7; possible D gene TRBD1, 6 bases. This CDR3 spans 12 amino acids. CDR1 is DFQATT, CDR2 SNEGSKA, per germline (reference sequence). The V end lost 5 bases, the J end lost 5 bases, and 13 bases lay between the germline ends. The CDR3 coding sequence is TGCAGTGCTCAGGGGACCGAAAACGAGCAGTACTTC. It translates to CSAQGTENEQYF.

The CDR3 is CASSTRTATNYGYTF. The CDR3 bases are TGTGCCAGCAGCACTAGGACAGCTACTAACTATGGCTACACCTTC. The chain joins TRBV7-2 to TRBJ1-2, with D possibly being TRBD1 (6 bases). CDR1 SGHTA and CDR2 FQGNSA come from the germline V gene. The V gene lost 5 bases and the J gene lost 0 bases, with 13 bases spanning the gap. The CDR3 has 15 amino acids.

In its sample, this clonotype was seen a few times. The rearrangement links TRBV12-3 or TRBV12-4 to TRBJ1-1; D possibly corresponds to TRBD1 (6 bases). The ends were cut back, 6 bases at V and 4 bases at J, with 15 bases in the middle. The length of the CDR3 is 14 residues. The CDR3 DNA reads TGTGCCAGCAGCTCCCGGCAAGGGGGCACTGAAGCTTTCTTT. Its translation is CASSSRQGGTEAFF.

The CDR3 DNA follows: TGTGCCAGCAGTTACGGGACCGGGGATAGAGAGACCCAGTACTTC. This translates into CASSYGTGDRETQYF. The chain couples TRBV6-2 or TRBV6-3 to TRBJ2-5; possibly TRBD1 or TRBD2 for D (5 bases each). The V gene's germline CDR1 is MNHEY and CDR2 SVGEGT. Trimming stripped 2 bases from V and 4 bases from J, with 14 bases between. The CDR3 length is 15 residues.

This clonotype came up many times. The J gene is TRBJ1-1, the V gene TRBV12-3 or TRBV12-4; D gene ambiguous. Trimming removed 6 bases at V and 4 bases at J, with 18 bases between. The CDR3 sequence is 15 residues long. The CDR3 sequence: CASSQGWVKGTEAFF. CDR3 DNA: TGTGCCAGCAGCCAAGGGTGGGTCAAGGGCACTGAAGCTTTCTTT.

This clonotype has at least ten counts. The chain employs TRBV29-1 and TRBJ2-5; 9 bases are a match to TRBD1. The V and J ends lost 7 bases and 4 bases, in that order; junction bases with no gene match: 13. The CDR3 length is 15 residues. The germline V gene encodes CDR1 SQVTM and CDR2 ANQGSEA. Here the CDR3 DNA reads TGCAGCGCTGCATCCCGGACAGGGGCAGGAGAGACCCAGTACTTC. Protein sequence: CSAASRTGAGETQYF. Full variable domain (missing parts from reference TRBV29-1 and TRBJ2-5): SAVISQKPSRDICQRGTSLTIQCQVDSQVTMMFWYRQQPGQSLTLIATANQGSEATYESGFVIDKFPISRPNLTFSTLTVSNMSPEDSSIYLCSAASRTGAGETQYFGPGTRLLVL.

This clonotype was detected ten times or more. The chain links TRBV6-6 to TRBJ2-7; tentatively, D is TRBD2 (5 bases). Between the trimmed V and J ends, which lost 7 bases and 3 bases, there was a span of 16 bases. Germline V gene sequence: CDR1 MNHNY, CDR2 SVGAGI (reference sequence). The CDR3 length is 14 residues. CDR3 amino acids: CASTSTRNDYEQYF. The DNA for the CDR3 is TGTGCCAGCACCAGTACTAGAAACGACTACGAGCAGTACTTC.

CDR3 sequence: CASSSGRAGFTFF. Here the CDR3 DNA reads TGTGCCAGTAGTAGCGGGAGGGCCGGGTTTACGTTCTTC. The chain carries TRBV19 and TRBJ2-1; the match to TRBD2 covers 9 bases. The CDR3 runs to 13 residues. Germline values: CDR1 LNHDA, CDR2 SQIVND (reference sequence). Trimming cost V 4 bases and J 15 bases; bases outside gene matches: 10.

The chain couples TRBV19 to TRBJ1-2; 7 positions match TRBD1. The CDR3 is made up of 13 amino acids. Germline-derived CDR1 and CDR2 are LNHDA and SQIVND (reference sequence). The junction had 9 bases not matched to a gene; V was cut back by 6 bases and J by 8 bases. CDR3 sequence (DNA): TGTGCCAGTAGCCACTCGACAGGGTCCGGCTACACCTTC. It codes for CASSHSTGSGYTF. Full variable domain (missing parts from reference TRBV19 and TRBJ1-2): DGGITQSPKYLFRKEGQNVTLSCEQNLNHDAMYWYRQDPGQGLRLIYYSQIVNDFQKGDIAEGYSVSREKKESFPLTVTSAQKNPTAFYLCASSHSTGSGYTFGSGTRLTVV.

V and J are TRBV7-6 and TRBJ1-5; the D gene is possibly TRBD1 (6 bases). The CDR3 runs 19 residues. The germline CDR1 and CDR2 sequences are SGHVS and FNYEAQ. Trimming cost V 1 base and J 1 base, with 20 bases left between them. CDR3 DNA: TGTGCCAGCAGCTTAGATATGTCACAGGGTCTTGAAAGCAATCAGCCCCAGCATTTT. Its protein product is CASSLDMSQGLESNQPQHF. Looking up the rest from reference TRBV7-6 and TRBJ1-5 gives the full variable domain: GAGVSQSPRYKVTKRGQDVALRCDPISGHVSLYWYRQALGQGPEFLTYFNYEAQQDKSGLPNDRFSAERPEGSISTLTIQRTEQRDSAMYRCASSLDMSQGLESNQPQHFGDGTRLSIL.

The chain uses TRBV7-2 and TRBJ1-2; TRBD1 matches at 7 bases. J lost 5 bases, V lost 7 bases, and 13 bases had no gene match. CDR1 and CDR2 from the germline V gene are SGHTA and FQGNSA. The CDR3 is 15 amino acids. The CDR3 DNA follows: TGTGCCAGCACCTCGAATACTATGACAGGGTATGGCTACACCTTC. It translates to CASTSNTMTGYGYTF. Drawing the rest from reference TRBV7-2 and TRBJ1-2, the complete variable domain is GAGVSQSPSNKVTEKGKDVELRCDPISGHTALYWYRQSLGQGLEFLIYFQGNSAPDKSGLPSDRFSAERTGGSVSTLTIQRTQQEDSAVYLCASTSNTMTGYGYTFGSGTRLTVV.

This clonotype turned up a few times. The chain recombines TRBV11-3 with TRBJ2-2, with D possibly being TRBD1 (6 bases). This CDR3 has 14 residues. Looked up from germline, CDR1 is SGHNT and CDR2 is YENEEA. Trimming removed 5 bases at V and 2 bases at J, with 9 bases between. The DNA for the CDR3 is TGTGCCAGCAGCACGGACAGAAACACCGGGGAGCTGTTTTTT. Encoded protein: CASSTDRNTGELFF. Based on the CDR3 plus reference TRBV11-3 and TRBJ2-2, the full variable domain is EAGVVQSPRYKIIEKKQPVAFWCNPISGHNTLYWYLQNLGQGPELLIRYENEEAVDDSQLPKDRFSAERLKGVDSTLKIQPAELGDSAVYLCASSTDRNTGELFFGEGSRLTVL.

V usage is TRBV7-9 and J usage is TRBJ1-2; TRBD1 might be the D (6 bases). The CDR3 consists of 13 residues. The V gene lost 4 bases and the J gene lost 4 bases, with 10 bases spanning the gap. The germline V gene has CDR1 SEHNR and CDR2 FQNEAQ (reference sequence). The CDR3 region has the DNA TGTGCCAGCAGCTGGGGGGGCGCCTATGGCTACACCTTC. Translation gives CASSWGGAYGYTF.

DNA for the CDR3: TGTGCCAGCAGCCAGGGACTAGTGAACACCATATATTTT. Protein: CASSQGLVNTIYF. The genes are TRBV7-9 and TRBJ1-3, with a weak D call TRBD1 (5 bases). V lost 5 bases, J lost 7 bases, and 12 bases lay in between. From germline, CDR1 is SEHNR and CDR2 FQNEAQ (reference sequence). The CDR3 has 13 residues.

As concerns this clonotype: A much larger clone differs by one base, so this may be a read error. J is TRBJ2-7 and V is TRBV7-2; D possibly matches TRBD1 or TRBD2 (6 bases each). V lost 5 bases and J 3 bases, leaving 17 bases between the germline ends. The CDR3 length is 15 residues. From germline, CDR1 is SGHTA and CDR2 FQGNSA. In DNA, the CDR3 is TGTGCCAGCAGCCAAGAGACTAGGGGGATCTACGAGCAGTACTTC. It encodes CASSQETRGIYEQYF.

As for this clonotype: One end of the junction is discordant with germline, which a read error may explain. The chain uses TRBV29-1 and TRBJ1-3, with D possibly being TRBD1 (6 bases). The CDR3 is 16 amino acids. From germline, CDR1 is SQVTM and CDR2 ANQGSEA. Here the CDR3 reads CSVGGTSTSSGDTIYF. In nucleotides, the CDR3 is TGCAGCGTTGGAGGGACATCGACCAGCTCTGGAGACACCATATATTTT.

The chain is built from TRBV7-9 and TRBJ2-6; D gene uncertain. Trimming took off 5 bases at V and 2 bases at J, with 7 bases between the two ends. Looked up from germline, CDR1 is SEHNR and CDR2 is FQNEAQ (reference sequence). The CDR3 loop spans 14 amino acids. The CDR3 loop is CASSAQAGANVLTF. In nucleotides, the CDR3 is TGTGCCAGCAGCGCGCAGGCTGGGGCCAACGTCCTGACTTTC. Combining the CDR3 with reference TRBV7-9 and TRBJ2-6 gives the whole variable domain DTGVSQNPRHKITKRGQNVTFRCDPISEHNRLYWYRQTLGQGPEFLTYFQNEAQLEKSRLLSDRFSAERPKGSFSTLEIQRTEQGDSAMYLCASSAQAGANVLTFGAGSRLTVL.

The CDR3 DNA reads as TGTGCCAGCTCACCCGGGACGGACTCTGGAAACACCATATATTTT. As protein: CASSPGTDSGNTIYF. This rearrangement joins TRBV18 to TRBJ1-3; D is perhaps TRBD1 (5 bases). There are 15 residues in the CDR3. V was clipped by 3 bases and J by 0 bases, with 9 bases between them. Germline V gene sequence: CDR1 KGHSH, CDR2 LQKENI.

This chain connects TRBV7-7 to TRBJ2-5, with 7 positions matching TRBD1. After removal of 5 bases from V and 7 bases from J, the junction contained 10 bases not matched to a gene. There are 14 residues in the CDR3. Germline V CDR1 and CDR2: SSHAT, FNYEAQ (reference sequence). CDR3 sequence: CASSETGLSGTQYF. The CDR3 DNA sequence: TGTGCCAGCAGCGAGACAGGGTTATCTGGGACCCAGTACTTC.

The V and J genes are TRBV19 and TRBJ1-2; D unclear. V was clipped by 7 bases and J by 0 bases, with 15 bases between them. The germline gives CDR1 LNHDA, CDR2 SQIVND (reference sequence). The CDR3 totals 15 residues. CDR3 protein: CASTHRELANYGYTF. DNA for the CDR3: TGTGCCAGTACCCATCGGGAGTTAGCTAACTATGGCTACACCTTC.